Listed below are T cell receptor beta chains from one sample, sequenced in a study of OX40 agonist ivuxolimab in advanced cancers. This table comes from immunoSEQ multiplex PCR, and its TCRdb copy is limited to in-frame clones, with some not included. The sample includes some 45,000 clones, around 80% of them seen just once. The sample here was CD4+ or CD8+ T cells sorted from blood, taken in a trial of the OX40 agonist ivuxolimab. The receptors here all came from an adult with an advanced solid tumor such as melanoma, head and neck, liver or kidney cancer. Each CDR3 is given with its conserved first and last residue. The order of the fields is J gene, D gene, V gene, clone size, CDR3 protein, CDR3 DNA. D genes are given only for firm matches. Size values are once, few and many counts, or a class for expanded clones, and some rows have none.

J gene: TRBJ1-5
D gene: TRBD1
V gene: TRBV19
clone size: NA
CDR3 protein: CASSRGPGQGHDGNQPQHF
CDR3 DNA: TGTGCCAGTAGTCGTGGACCGGGACAGGGACATGATGGCAATCAGCCCCAGCATTTT

J gene: TRBJ2-2
D gene: NA
V gene: TRBV27
clone size: NA
CDR3 protein: CASSLTTNTGELFF
CDR3 DNA: TGTGCCAGCAGTTTAACGACAAACACCGGGGAGCTGTTTTTT

J gene: TRBJ2-1
D gene: NA
V gene: TRBV7-9
clone size: NA
CDR3 protein: CASSLGRVWGNEQFF
CDR3 DNA: TGTGCCAGCAGCTTAGGTCGGGTGTGGGGCAATGAGCAGTTCTTC

J gene: TRBJ1-2
D gene: TRBD1
V gene: TRBV5-6
clone size: NA
CDR3 protein: CASSSGTGGPSNYGYTF
CDR3 DNA: TGTGCCAGCAGCTCCGGGACAGGGGGTCCCTCTAACTATGGCTACACCTTC

J gene: TRBJ2-1
D gene: TRBD1
V gene: TRBV11-2
clone size: once
CDR3 protein: CASSLRRDRSYNEQFF
CDR3 DNA: TGTGCCAGCAGCCTTAGGAGGGACAGGAGTTACAATGAGCAGTTCTTC

J gene: TRBJ1-1
D gene: NA
V gene: TRBV4-2
clone size: once
CDR3 protein: CASSQEDPQENTEAFF
CDR3 DNA: TGTGCCAGCAGCCAAGAAGATCCGCAGGAGAACACTGAAGCTTTCTTT

J gene: TRBJ2-3
D gene: TRBD2
V gene: TRBV6-1
clone size: NA
CDR3 protein: CASSDAGVETDTQYF
CDR3 DNA: TGTGCCAGCAGTGATGCGGGAGTTGAGACAGATACGCAGTATTTT

J gene: TRBJ2-1
D gene: TRBD2
V gene: TRBV7-3
clone size: NA
CDR3 protein: CASSSTSGSTEQFF
CDR3 DNA: TGTGCCAGCAGCTCAACTAGCGGGAGCACTGAGCAGTTCTTC

J gene: TRBJ2-7
D gene: NA
V gene: TRBV28
clone size: NA
CDR3 protein: CASSLGRSYEQYF
CDR3 DNA: TGTGCCAGCAGTTTAGGTAGGTCCTACGAGCAGTACTTC

J gene: TRBJ2-1
D gene: TRBD1
V gene: TRBV11-2
clone size: NA
CDR3 protein: CASSLGTGAYNEQFF
CDR3 DNA: TGTGCCAGCAGCTTAGGGACAGGGGCCTACAATGAGCAGTTCTTC

J gene: TRBJ2-3
D gene: TRBD2
V gene: TRBV11-2
clone size: NA
CDR3 protein: CASSLRRGTSGDTQYF
CDR3 DNA: TGTGCCAGCAGCCTCAGGAGGGGGACTAGTGGGGATACGCAGTATTTT

J gene: TRBJ2-7
D gene: TRBD1
V gene: TRBV5-1
clone size: once
CDR3 protein: CASSSGQGAPYEQYF
CDR3 DNA: TGCGCCAGCAGCAGTGGACAGGGGGCCCCCTACGAGCAGTACTTC

J gene: TRBJ2-3
D gene: NA
V gene: TRBV4-2
clone size: once
CDR3 protein: CASSQDGGTDTQYF
CDR3 DNA: TGTGCCAGCAGCCAAGACGGGGGAACAGATACGCAGTATTTT

J gene: TRBJ1-3
D gene: TRBD1
V gene: TRBV18
clone size: NA
CDR3 protein: CASSQTGDRAVSGNTIYF
CDR3 DNA: TGTGCCAGCTCACAAACCGGGGACAGGGCTGTCTCTGGAAACACCATATATTTT

J gene: TRBJ2-1
D gene: NA
V gene: TRBV5-5
clone size: NA
CDR3 protein: CASSLNVVLNNEQFF
CDR3 DNA: TGTGCCAGCAGCTTAAATGTGGTTCTAAACAATGAGCAGTTCTTC

J gene: TRBJ2-5
D gene: NA
V gene: TRBV29-1
clone size: NA
CDR3 protein: CSVGGGRGSFRETQYF
CDR3 DNA: TGCAGCGTTGGCGGAGGTCGGGGTAGTTTTCGAGAGACCCAGTACTTC

J gene: TRBJ2-3
D gene: NA
V gene: TRBV5-1
clone size: NA
CDR3 protein: CASASSGTGDTQYF
CDR3 DNA: TGCGCCAGCGCCTCCTCCGGGACCGGGGATACGCAGTATTTT

J gene: TRBJ1-2
D gene: NA
V gene: TRBV5-5
clone size: NA
CDR3 protein: CASTPRSLVYGYTF
CDR3 DNA: TGTGCCAGCACACCGAGGAGCCTTGTCTATGGCTACACCTTC

J gene: TRBJ2-7
D gene: TRBD1
V gene: TRBV5-1
clone size: NA
CDR3 protein: CASSLSGTGIGEYF
CDR3 DNA: TGCGCCAGCAGCCTATCCGGGACAGGGATTGGGGAGTACTTC

J gene: TRBJ1-2
D gene: NA
V gene: TRBV10-3
clone size: NA
CDR3 protein: CAISEDKYYGYTF
CDR3 DNA: TGTGCCATCAGTGAAGACAAGTACTATGGCTACACCTTC

J gene: TRBJ1-1
D gene: NA
V gene: TRBV4-2
clone size: NA
CDR3 protein: CASSQEIRTSRGEAFF
CDR3 DNA: TGTGCCAGCAGCCAAGAAATCAGGACCTCCAGGGGTGAAGCTTTCTTT

J gene: TRBJ1-1
D gene: TRBD1
V gene: TRBV5-1
clone size: NA
CDR3 protein: CASSLGTDHEAFF
CDR3 DNA: TGCGCCAGCAGCTTAGGGACAGACCACGAAGCTTTCTTT

J gene: TRBJ2-5
D gene: NA
V gene: TRBV5-4
clone size: NA
CDR3 protein: CASSPPASAGQETQYF
CDR3 DNA: TGTGCCAGCAGCCCCCCAGCCTCAGCGGGCCAAGAGACCCAGTACTTC

J gene: TRBJ1-2
D gene: NA
V gene: TRBV4-1
clone size: NA
CDR3 protein: CASSHTTRLTQRNYGYTF
CDR3 DNA: TGCGCCAGCAGCCACACCACGCGTCTCACGCAGCGGAATTATGGCTACACCTTC

J gene: TRBJ2-7
D gene: NA
V gene: TRBV6-1
clone size: once
CDR3 protein: CASSETSRGEQYF
CDR3 DNA: TGTGCCAGCAGTGAAACGAGCAGGGGCGAGCAGTACTTC

J gene: TRBJ2-5
D gene: TRBD1
V gene: TRBV9
clone size: NA
CDR3 protein: CASSVAIGSGGEETQYF
CDR3 DNA: TGTGCCAGCAGCGTAGCGATTGGGTCAGGGGGCGAGGAGACCCAGTACTTC

J gene: TRBJ2-3
D gene: NA
V gene: TRBV11-1
clone size: once
CDR3 protein: CASRDSLRPTDTQYF
CDR3 DNA: TGTGCCAGCCGGGACTCCTTACGTCCCACAGATACGCAGTATTTT

J gene: TRBJ1-1
D gene: NA
V gene: TRBV19
clone size: NA
CDR3 protein: CASSTWTRTSTEAFF
CDR3 DNA: TGTGCCAGTAGTACCTGGACCCGGACGAGTACTGAAGCTTTCTTT

J gene: TRBJ2-4
D gene: NA
V gene: TRBV29-1
clone size: NA
CDR3 protein: CSALQGRVGKNIQYF
CDR3 DNA: TGCAGCGCTCTACAGGGTAGGGTCGGGAAAAACATTCAGTACTTC

J gene: TRBJ1-2
D gene: NA
V gene: TRBV19
clone size: NA
CDR3 protein: CASSMPGRALGGYTF
CDR3 DNA: TGTGCCAGTAGTATGCCAGGGAGGGCGCTTGGTGGCTACACCTTC

J gene: TRBJ2-2
D gene: TRBD2
V gene: TRBV7-3
clone size: NA
CDR3 protein: CASSPRVAGAGELFF
CDR3 DNA: TGTGCCAGCAGCCCCCGGGTAGCGGGAGCCGGGGAGCTGTTTTTT

J gene: TRBJ1-2
D gene: TRBD1
V gene: TRBV11-2
clone size: NA
CDR3 protein: CASSSSGTGDGYTF
CDR3 DNA: TGTGCCAGCAGCTCTTCTGGGACAGGGGATGGCTACACCTTC

J gene: TRBJ2-1
D gene: TRBD2
V gene: TRBV5-4
clone size: NA
CDR3 protein: CASSTLLAGGPVEQFF
CDR3 DNA: TGTGCCAGCAGCACCCTGCTAGCGGGAGGCCCGGTTGAGCAGTTCTTC

J gene: TRBJ1-1
D gene: NA
V gene: TRBV11-2
clone size: NA
CDR3 protein: CAEGEEAFF
CDR3 DNA: TGTGCCGAGGGGGAGGAAGCTTTCTTT

J gene: TRBJ2-7
D gene: NA
V gene: TRBV29-1
clone size: NA
CDR3 protein: CSVLFPGVIHEQYF
CDR3 DNA: TGCAGCGTTTTGTTCCCAGGGGTGATACACGAGCAGTACTTC

J gene: TRBJ2-7
D gene: TRBD2
V gene: TRBV7-2
clone size: NA
CDR3 protein: CASSLILAASSEQYF
CDR3 DNA: TGTGCCAGCAGCTTAATTCTAGCGGCCTCCTCCGAGCAGTACTTC

J gene: TRBJ2-7
D gene: TRBD2
V gene: TRBV2
clone size: NA
CDR3 protein: CASSPGLGYEQYF
CDR3 DNA: TGTGCCAGCAGTCCGGGACTAGGATACGAGCAGTACTTC

J gene: TRBJ1-1
D gene: NA
V gene: TRBV19
clone size: NA
CDR3 protein: CASTFFVGNTEAFF
CDR3 DNA: TGTGCCAGTACCTTCTTTGTAGGGAACACTGAAGCTTTCTTT

J gene: TRBJ1-3
D gene: NA
V gene: TRBV2
clone size: NA
CDR3 protein: CASSEAPRISGNTIYF
CDR3 DNA: TGTGCCAGCAGTGAAGCGCCCCGGATCTCTGGAAACACCATATATTTT

J gene: TRBJ1-1
D gene: NA
V gene: TRBV10-1
clone size: NA
CDR3 protein: CASSESTGGGTEAFF
CDR3 DNA: TGCGCCAGCAGTGAGTCGACCGGGGGAGGCACTGAAGCTTTCTTT

J gene: TRBJ1-1
D gene: TRBD1
V gene: TRBV29-1
clone size: medium-sized
CDR3 protein: CSVGGGQKVEAFF
CDR3 DNA: TGCAGCGTTGGAGGGGGACAGAAAGTAGAAGCTTTCTTT